Listed here is a single T cell receptor (beta chain). This clonotype was detected ten times or more. The antigen this receptor binds is unknown. It has no much larger one-base neighbor in the sample; base qualities were not kept. Stable Graves' hyperthyroidism was defined as no progression to ophthalmopathy during 18 months of follow-up. The hyperthyroidism patients were between 18 and 65 years old and newly diagnosed, with a disease duration of less than 2 months. The study excluded patients with uncontrolled infections, other autoimmune diseases, pregnancy or lactation. Diagnoses relied on clinical symptoms, serum thyroxine and TRAb, thyroid ultrasound and orbital computed tomography. Ficoll-Paque density gradient centrifugation was used to isolate PBMCs from under 11 ml of fresh peripheral blood. Trizol reagent was used to extract total RNA, and RNA quality was then checked on an Agilent 2100 Bioanalyzer.

The TCR beta CDR3 regions were amplified from RNA transcripts. The first round of RT-PCR for the TCR CDR3 was performed with the HTBI primer set and the Qiagen OneStep RT-PCR kit. Libraries were constructed in a second round of multiplex PCR, after which size selection and purification were performed. Paired-end sequencing of the libraries was performed with 100 bp reads on an Illumina HiSeq2000. The original pipeline was this. SOAPnuke was used to process the raw data, removing reads that contained adapters or uncalled bases, had a mean Phred below 15, or lacked an exact match to the constant primer or identifier. COPE v1.2.5 was used to merge the high-quality paired reads, and each unique nucleotide sequence was defined as a clonotype. MiTCR v1.1 was used to align the clonotypes against IMGT TRBV, TRBD and TRBJ reference segments. The analysis was restricted to V-J combinations with a frequency above 0.0001, which together covered 99.2% of the repertoires. A TCS score was defined as the ratio of F50 (clonal expansion) to E x V (chaos), with BLOSUM62-based TCRdist applied between CDR3 peptides within each V-J. Welch's t-statistics and random forest reduced 514 V-J features to 13, which were used in a naive Bayes classifier (R e1071). Starting from the raw public reads, TCRdb applied fastp trimming at Q25, assembled clones with MiXCR and retained in-frame beta chains. Rows matching on CDR3 protein sequence are summarized as one entry with the most common DNA and genes. What appears here as the V and J calls and clone size reflects TCRdb's work, not the paper's. This sample is represented by 700,000 or so distinct CDR3 sequences; about 16% of them were singletons. Approximately 8% of the sample rests with the top ten.

The data were taken from a study of T cells in Graves' hyperthyroidism and ophthalmopathy (dated by TCRdb to the late 2010s). Study-level background: Peripheral blood samples were taken at the time of initial diagnosis, prior to any treatment. Whether ophthalmopathy could be predicted prospectively was tested in an independent validation cohort made up of roughly 19 hyperthyroidism patients plus 17 patients who later progressed to ophthalmopathy. The roughly 91 discovery patients were randomly split 7:3 into training and test sets. The study also compared thyroid tissue and blood T-cell repertoires from a handful of Graves' hyperthyroidism patients. Following sampling, methimazole starting at 30 mg daily was given to hyperthyroidism patients, and high-dose intravenous methylprednisolone was given to ophthalmopathy patients. To identify TCR V-J signatures that set the groups apart, the researchers used a discovery cohort of 95 to 100 patients, made up of 40 to 45 with Graves' ophthalmopathy and 55 to 65 with stable Graves' hyperthyroidism. The paper describes TCR Vbeta CDR3 sequencing of 120 to 150 peripheral blood samples, made up of 43 ophthalmopathy patients, roughly 80 hyperthyroidism patients and about 17 progressor patients.

General findings and caveats noted by the study authors: During validation, the model predicted progression to ophthalmopathy a median of about 6.5 months ahead of onset, with just under 71% sensitivity and more than 72% specificity. Blood samples also contained most of the expanded thyroid clonotypes (frequency above 0.001), which suggests that blood repertoires may reflect thyroid immune responses. A 13 V-J signature model separated ophthalmopathy from stable hyperthyroidism, with just over 85% sensitivity and roughly 81% specificity in cross-validation and 80%/75% in testing. Sample size was not statistically predetermined, and blinding of investigators to group allocation was not performed.

Taken from the germline V gene, the CDR1 and CDR2 loops are MDHEN and SYDVKM. V gives up 4 bases and J gives up 6 bases, and the segment between their germline ends measures 20 bases. Its CDR3 holds 16 amino acids, cysteine through phenylalanine. Only the CDR3 DNA is retained, 48 bases long and in frame from the first base. The chain links TRBV28 with TRBJ2-3; D gene: possibly TRBD2, on 6 matching bases. The sequenced sample consisted of blood. The receptor was derived from a young man with Graves' hyperthyroidism. This receptor has the CDR3 CASSSSERASSDTQYF. The nucleotides are TGTGCCAGCAGTTCCTCTGAGCGGGCCTCGTCGGATACGCAGTATTTT.